This TCR beta chain was identified during a study of CD8 T cells in ankylosing spondylitis (dated by TCRdb to the late 2010s). For context, the study as a whole: To find TCR variants linked to disease, the study profiled T cell receptor beta repertoires in ankylosing spondylitis patients and healthy donors. The whole study cohort included 108 healthy donors and 25 ankylosing spondylitis patients. Peripheral blood was sampled, and synovial fluid was also collected from ankylosing spondylitis patients.

The run used an Illumina HiSeq 2500. Quantitative 5'-RACE with molecular barcodes was used to prepare TCR beta libraries. In the original analysis: A new computational method based on a probabilistic model of VDJ rearrangement was used to identify disease-linked TCR variants. TCRdb ran its own pipeline on the public reads, namely fastp trimming at Q25 and MiXCR clone calling, and kept in-frame beta chains. Each CDR3 protein appears once, grouped with its most common genes and DNA. Clone size and V and J calls follow TCRdb, not the original study. The sample yields around 150,000 distinct CDR3 sequences; 30% to 35% were counted once. About 6.3% of the sample lies in the top ten. CDR1 and CDR2 (KGHDR, SFDVKD) derive from the germline V gene. V and J are truncated by 4 bases and 4 bases respectively, leaving an intervening sequence of 16 bases. From cysteine to phenylalanine, the CDR3 is 16 amino acids long. Of the read, only the CDR3 DNA is kept; its 48 bases are in frame from base 1.

To note about this clonotype: Its antigen is currently not known. Base qualities were left out, and no much larger clone turns up one base away.

Synovial fluid samples and blood samples obtained from the same ankylosing spondylitis patients were matched. The paper as a whole reports these results and caveats: The disease-linked clones showed a CD8+ phenotype and occurred at relatively low frequencies in peripheral blood. Some TCR beta motif variants had previously been reported in synovial fluid and blood of reactive arthritis patients, which suggested common disease-initiation mechanisms. A TCR beta motif of about 8 highly homologous amino acid variants appeared characteristic of blood from ankylosing spondylitis patients. Significant enrichment of the disease-linked clones was reported in matched synovial fluid samples from ankylosing spondylitis patients.

The sample taken for sequencing was synovial fluid, either unsorted or a sorted T cell fraction (not recorded which). The V and J genes are TRBV24-1 and TRBJ1-5, with a weak D call of TRBD1 (6 bases match). The sequence was obtained from a male donor with ankylosing spondylitis. The CDR3 region: CATSDPRGGGNQPQHF. The sequenced DNA is TGTGCCACCAGTGACCCAAGAGGGGGTGGGAATCAGCCCCAGCATTTT.